This section outlines one T cell receptor (beta chain) sequence together with its context. This clonotype appeared a single time. The antigen this receptor binds is unknown. Per-base quality was not reported, and no clone a single base away is much larger than it. A lone read gives weak evidence. CDR1 and CDR2 are drawn from the germline V gene: MNHNS, SASEGT. From the cysteine up to the phenylalanine, the CDR3 has a length of 15 residues. Only the CDR3 region is kept as DNA, spanning 45 bases read in frame from base 1. At the junction V is shortened by 6 bases and J by 4 bases; bases outside the gene matches: 8. Library prep was done by multiplex PCR. Sequencing relied on an Illumina HiSeq 4000. TCR beta libraries were built with iRepertoire HTBI primers and Arm-PCR amplification of CDR3 regions. Before sequencing, the PCR products underwent gel purification. The authors' pipeline ran thus. Across samples, 55 to 80 TRBV and 13 to 15 TRBJ segments were identified and used for gene usage analysis of CDR3 amino acid clonotypes. Filtered high-quality paired reads were merged into contigs using COPE and FqMerger. BLAST was used to align contigs to IMGT TRBV, TRBD and TRBJ reference genes, and CDR3 was defined according to IMGT. Any clonotype with a frequency above 0.1% was classified as a highly expanded clone. Shannon entropy served as the measure of repertoire diversity, while the Gini coefficient captured V-J evenness. A clonotype was considered public if more than one individual shared it. TCRdb cleaned the public reads at Q25 with fastp, built clones with MiXCR and kept in-frame beta chains. When rows share a CDR3 protein, they turn into one entry using the most common DNA and genes. These V and J calls originate from TCRdb's pipeline instead of the authors' own analysis. A total of 350,000 to 500,000 distinct CDR3 sequences appear in this sample, 20% to 25% of them only once. The ten largest clones represent about 13% of the sample.

The record originates from a study of regulatory T cells in long-lasting Graves disease (dated by TCRdb to the early 2020s). About the study as a whole: Persistent Graves' disease meant more than 5 years of antithyroid drug treatment with TSH receptor autoantibodies that stayed positive. Peripheral blood TCR sequencing and RNA sequencing compared persistent Graves' disease patients with newly diagnosed Graves' disease patients. The study was conducted in China and was registered as a clinical trial. A total of about 35 samples underwent TCR sequencing, from about 13 patients with persistent Graves' disease and 20 or so patients with newly diagnosed Graves' disease. On average, persistent Graves' disease patients in the clinical cohort had been on antithyroid drugs for approximately ten years. What the research found in general, with its limitations: The study examined only peripheral blood because the primary lesion, thyroid tissue, could not be accessed. Persistent patients shared more public clonotypes among themselves (around 3,000) than newly diagnosed patients did (approximately 870). Only the TCR beta chain was sequenced and analyzed. Compared with newly diagnosed patients, patients with persistent Graves' disease had lower TCR Shannon entropy and fewer highly expanded clones, which suggests clonal expansion. Preferential use of TRBV28, TRBJ1-2 and TRBJ2-5 was observed in persistent disease, whereas TRBV20-1 and TRBJ2-1 were favored in newly diagnosed disease. The authors noted that the small sample size was a limitation that may lower accuracy.

The intended sense of this specimen's time point label: persistent/refractory GD, antithyroid drugs over 5 years with positive TRAb. For both TCR sequencing and RNA sequencing, RNA was extracted from PBMCs in TRIzol. Graves' disease was diagnosed according to American Thyroid Association guidelines. The patients came from an endocrinology department in Xi'an, China. Each patient gave roughly 10 milliliters of peripheral blood, collected in an EDTA anticoagulant tube. Ficoll Paque Plus density gradient separation was used to isolate PBMCs, and no further T cell sorting was performed. An Agilent 2100 Bioanalyzer and agarose gel were used to check RNA quality, and a NanoDrop 2000 was used to measure RNA concentration.

This clonotype originated in a female donor with Graves disease. Recombination linked TRBV6-1 to TRBJ2-7, with 11 junctional bases fitting TRBD2. This specimen consisted of peripheral blood mononuclear cells (PBMCs), obtained when the disease was refractory, from a patient treated with antithyroid drugs. The CDR3 amino acid sequence is: CASRDSGRANYEQYF. The bases read TGTGCCAGCAGAGATAGCGGGAGGGCTAATTACGAGCAGTACTTC.